Listed below are T cell receptor beta chains from one sample, sequenced in a study of blood T cell repertoires in COVID-19. Data came from immunoSEQ multiplex PCR; TCRdb stores just in-frame clones and leaves some out. The table records about 160,000 clones, around nine tenths of them present only once. The sample taken for sequencing was peripheral blood. The receptor source for this set is a woman aged 70-85 years with COVID-19, enrolled during active disease. Both conserved end residues are part of each CDR3. D genes are given only for firm matches. Size is stated for part of the rows, as once, few or many counts, or as a class when the clone is expanded.

j_call d_call v_call clone_size cdr3_nt cdr3_aa
TRBJ1-1 TRBD1 TRBV27 once TGTGCCAGCAGGGACGACGGGACAGCGAACACTGAAGCTTTCTTT CASRDDGTANTEAFF
TRBJ2-7 - TRBV7-2 - TGTGCCAGCAGCCCCCAGATTGCGGGGGCGGGGGAGCAGTACTTC CASSPQIAGAGEQYF
TRBJ2-3 - TRBV5-1 - TGCGCCAGCAGCTTGGATCGTAGCACAGATACGCAGTATTTT CASSLDRSTDTQYF
TRBJ1-6 TRBD1 TRBV7-6 - TGTGCCAGCAGCTTAGAGGGGGACAGAAATTCACCCCTCCACTTT CASSLEGDRNSPLHF
TRBJ2-2 - TRBV27 - TGTGCCAGCAGTTTACGCGTCACCGGGGAGCTGTTTTTT CASSLRVTGELFF
TRBJ1-5 - TRBV5-1 few TGCGCCAGCAGCCCCACAGGGCATAATAGCAATCAGCCCCAGCATTTT CASSPTGHNSNQPQHF
TRBJ1-1 - TRBV3-1/TRBV3-2 - TGTGCCAGCAGCCAAGGTCCCGGGGATAATGAAGCTTTCTTT CASSQGPGDNEAFF
TRBJ1-6 TRBD1 TRBV2 - TGTGCCAGCATTAGACAGGGAGGTTCACCCCTCCACTTT CASIRQGGSPLHF
TRBJ2-1 - TRBV5-6 - TGTGCCAGCAGCTTGGTTGGGTCGGGGAGTGGGGAGGATGAGCAGTTCTTC CASSLVGSGSGEDEQFF
TRBJ2-3 - TRBV18 - TGTGCCAGCTCACCCCGACAAGTGGATACGCAGTATTTT CASSPRQVDTQYF
TRBJ2-1 TRBD1 TRBV4-1 - TGCGCCAGCAGCCAACCTCTCCGGGACAGGAATTACAATGAGCAGTTCTTC CASSQPLRDRNYNEQFF
TRBJ2-1 TRBD2 TRBV4-1 - TGCGCCAGCAGCCAAGCCGGGAGCGGGGGGCCCCCCTCTTACAATGAGCAGTTCTTC CASSQAGSGGPPSYNEQFF
TRBJ2-2 - TRBV21-1 - TGTGCCAGCAGCAAAGTTAGCGGGGGGGAATACGCCGGGGAGCTGTTTTTT CASSKVSGGEYAGELFF
TRBJ1-2 - TRBV6-6 - TGTGCCAGCAGTTTTGAGGGGGTGGACTATGGCTACACCTTC CASSFEGVDYGYTF
TRBJ2-3 - TRBV23-1 - TGCGCCAGCAGTCCTCACAGCCGGGAAACAGATACGCAGTATTTT CASSPHSRETDTQYF
TRBJ2-3 TRBD2 TRBV7-3 - TGTGCCAGCAGCTGGGGACTAGCGGGGGGGCTCACAGATACGCAGTATTTT CASSWGLAGGLTDTQYF
TRBJ1-3 - TRBV9 - TGTGCCAGCAGCCCTCTCAGGGACTCCTCTGGAAACACCATATATTTT CASSPLRDSSGNTIYF
TRBJ2-1 - TRBV9 - TGTGCCAGCAGCGAGGGACTGACCTACAATGAGCAGTTCTTC CASSEGLTYNEQFF
TRBJ1-1 TRBD1 TRBV28 once TGTGCCAGCAGTCCACCGACAGGGGGCAACACTGAAGCTTTCTTT CASSPPTGGNTEAFF
TRBJ2-3 - TRBV11-2 - TGTGCCAGCAGCTTAGATGGCCGGGGCACAGATACGCAGTATTTT CASSLDGRGTDTQYF
TRBJ2-5 TRBD1 TRBV7-9 - TGTGCCAGCAGCGCCCGGGACAGCCGCCAAGAGACCCAGTACTTC CASSARDSRQETQYF
TRBJ1-2 TRBD1 TRBV5-5 - TGTGCCAGCAGCCGTCGGACAGGGGACGACTATGGCTACACCTTC CASSRRTGDDYGYTF
TRBJ1-6 TRBD1 TRBV5-1 - TGCGCCAGCAGCTTGGGACAGGGGTCGAATTCACCCCTCCACTTT CASSLGQGSNSPLHF
TRBJ2-2 TRBD2 TRBV4-2 - TGTGCCAGCAGCCAAGGGCTAGCGGGGGCCCCGGCCCCCGGGGAGCTGTTTTTT CASSQGLAGAPAPGELFF
TRBJ1-1 - TRBV28 - TGTGCCAGCAGCCTTGCTGCTCGGGCTGAAGCTTTCTTT CASSLAARAEAFF
TRBJ2-2 - TRBV2 - TGTGCCAGCAGGTCCTTGAGCATCGCGAACACCGGGGAGCTGTTTTTT CASRSLSIANTGELFF
TRBJ2-2 TRBD2 TRBV4-2 - TGTGCCAGCACCTACGGGGGGGCGGGTTCCGGGGAGCTGTTTTTT CASTYGGAGSGELFF
TRBJ2-5 TRBD2 TRBV19 - TGTGCCAGTAACCTAGCGGGAAAAGAAGAGACCCAGTACTTC CASNLAGKEETQYF
TRBJ2-3 TRBD1 TRBV5-1 once TGCGCCAGCAGCTTGGAGGACAGGGGGACAGATACGCAGTATTTT CASSLEDRGTDTQYF
TRBJ1-4 - TRBV2 - TGTGCCAGCAGTGTTGGCAGGGTAGGGGAAAAACTGTTTTTT CASSVGRVGEKLFF
TRBJ2-7 - TRBV5-1 - TGCGCCAGCAGCTTGGGTACGGGAGGGGGCGCGGGTGACGAGCAGTACTTC CASSLGTGGGAGDEQYF
TRBJ2-7 - TRBV7-9 - TGTGCCAGCAGCCTCTCCTACGAGCAGTACTTC CASSLSYEQYF
TRBJ2-5 - TRBV7-2 few TGTGCCAGCAGCTCGCAAGAGACCCAGTACTTC CASSSQETQYF
TRBJ1-2 - TRBV4-2 - TGTGCCAGCAGCCAAGGAGCAGGAGAGGGAGGCTACACCTTC CASSQGAGEGGYTF
TRBJ1-3 - TRBV2 - TGTGCCAGCAGTGAGGGGACTTCGGGAAACACCATATATTTT CASSEGTSGNTIYF
TRBJ1-4 - TRBV3-1/TRBV3-2 - TGTGCCAGCAGCCTATCAGGGGCAACTAATGAAAAACTGTTTTTT CASSLSGATNEKLFF
TRBJ1-1 - TRBV30 - TGTGCCTGGAGTTTTAGGGGATTGTGGGCTTTCTTT CAWSFRGLWAFF
TRBJ1-1 TRBD1 TRBV28 - TGTGCCAGCAGTCTGTCGGACAGGTTCACTGAAGCTTTCTTT CASSLSDRFTEAFF
TRBJ2-1 TRBD1 TRBV2 - TGTGCCAGCGGGACAGGGGGTGAGCAGTTCTTC CASGTGGEQFF
TRBJ1-2 - TRBV29-1 - TGCAGCGCCGTAAGTCAGGGGCTAGACTTCTATGGCTACACCTTC CSAVSQGLDFYGYTF
TRBJ1-3 TRBD1 TRBV28 - TGTGCCAGCAGTCCGACAGGGTTGAAGGGAAACACCATATATTTT CASSPTGLKGNTIYF
TRBJ2-5 TRBD1 TRBV7-2 - TGTGCCAGCAGCTCAAGGACAGGGGAGACGGAGACCCAGTACTTC CASSSRTGETETQYF
TRBJ1-2 - TRBV3-1/TRBV3-2 - TGTGCCAGCAGCCCTGGAGTATCCCGCTATGGCTACACCTTC CASSPGVSRYGYTF
TRBJ1-2 TRBD1 TRBV28 - TGTGCCAGCAGTTTTTACAGGGGTGGGGGCTACACCTTC CASSFYRGGGYTF
TRBJ1-3 TRBD1 TRBV7-3 - TGTGCCAGCAGCGCAGCAGGGGGGAACTCTGGAAACACCATATATTTT CASSAAGGNSGNTIYF
TRBJ1-2 TRBD1 TRBV30 - TGTGCCTGGAGTCCTGACAGGGGGCTGCGATATGGCTACACCTTC CAWSPDRGLRYGYTF
TRBJ1-2 - TRBV6-2/TRBV6-3 few TGTGCCAGCAGTTACTCCCCTGCATGGCAGTACACCTTC CASSYSPAWQYTF
TRBJ2-7 - TRBV7-2 - TGTGCCAGCAGCTTAGATCAGGGTGGTAGCTACGAGCAGTACTTC CASSLDQGGSYEQYF
TRBJ1-2 - TRBV11-2 - TGTGCCAGCAGCGGGAGTACAGGGTCCTATGGCTACACCTTC CASSGSTGSYGYTF
TRBJ2-7 - TRBV28 - TGTGCCAGCAGTTTAGCCAGGGTCCACGAGCAGTACTTC CASSLARVHEQYF
TRBJ2-3 TRBD2 TRBV3-1/TRBV3-2 - TGTGCCAGCAGCCAAAGGGCCCAGACTAGCGGAGCTGGTGTGGTTTTGTATTTT CASSQRAQTSGAGVVLYF
TRBJ2-3 TRBD2 TRBV19 - TGTGCCAGTAGCAAAAGCGGGGCGGCAGATACGCAGTATTTT CASSKSGAADTQYF
TRBJ1-3 TRBD1 TRBV10-3 - TGTGCCATCAGCCCTGACAGGGGCCCTTTAAGAAACACCATATATTTT CAISPDRGPLRNTIYF
TRBJ1-2 - TRBV24-1 - TGTGCCACCAGTGATCCAGGCTATGGCTACACCTTC CATSDPGYGYTF
TRBJ1-5 - TRBV6-5 - TGTGCCAGCAGCCTGTCGGGGGATAGTCAGCCCCAGCATTTT CASSLSGDSQPQHF
TRBJ2-1 TRBD1 TRBV19 - TGTGCCAGTAGTATAGGGCGGGCAGGGGGCTTGAATGAGCAGTTCTTC CASSIGRAGGLNEQFF
TRBJ2-3 - TRBV7-9 - TGTGCCAGCAGCTCGGGACTTCCCAACGTTCGAACGCAGTATTTT CASSSGLPNVRTQYF
TRBJ2-5 TRBD2 TRBV5-4 - TGTGCCAGCAGCTCCCCGACTAGCGGACCTCAAGAGACCCAGTACTTC CASSSPTSGPQETQYF